A single sample gave rise to the 27 T cell receptor beta chains below, sequenced in a study of blood T cell repertoires in COVID-19. The protocol was immunoSEQ multiplex PCR, while the TCRdb copy is restricted to in-frame clones and leaves out a portion. The sample records fewer than 20,000 clones, roughly 84% being singletons. Input material: peripheral blood. These receptors originate from a man aged 35-49 years with active COVID-19.

The CDR3 loop reads CASSPTGGRNTEAFF. The CDR3 bases are TGTGCCAGCTCACCAACAGGGGGCAGGAACACTGAAGCTTTCTTT. This rearrangement joins TRBV18 to TRBJ1-1; 9 bases line up with TRBD1. The CDR3 covers 15 residues. V lost 2 bases, J lost 1 base, and 2 bases stayed unmatched. CDR1 and CDR2 from the germline V gene are KGHSH and LQKENI.

This clone has just one count. This chain's CDR3 is CASSLDPRFLGEQYF. CDR3 DNA: TGTGCCAGCAGCTTAGACCCTAGGTTTCTGGGCGAGCAGTACTTC. This sequence joins TRBV7-2 and TRBJ2-7; D is uncertain. This CDR3 is 15 amino acids long. Per the germline V gene, CDR1 is SGHTA and CDR2 is FQGNSA. With 1 base removed from V and 6 bases from J, the gap between germline ends came to 16 bases.

This sequence joins TRBV7-2 and TRBJ2-7, with a weak D call TRBD1 (5 bases). V was pared by 1 base and J by 7 bases, with 17 bases between. This CDR3 comprises 15 residues. CDR1 is SGHTA and CDR2 is FQGNSA in the germline V gene. CDR3 coding DNA: TGTGCCAGCAGCTTAGTTGTACACACAGCAGGGGAGCAGTACTTC. Amino acid sequence: CASSLVVHTAGEQYF.

This chain joins TRBV18 and TRBJ1-1, with no clear D. This CDR3 has 13 residues. V was clipped by 1 base and J by 10 bases, with 13 bases between them. Germline CDR1 and CDR2: KGHSH and LQKENI. CDR3 residues: CASSPRGRHGAFF. CDR3 in DNA: TGTGCCAGCTCACCACGCGGCCGCCATGGAGCTTTCTTT.

The chain links TRBV24-1 to TRBJ1-1; weak D call: TRBD1 (5 bases). The germline V and J ends were trimmed by 4 bases and 5 bases, with 10 bases remaining between them. CDR3 length equals 13 residues. Germline-derived CDR1 and CDR2 are KGHDR and SFDVKD. CDR3 region: CATSEGVDTEAFF. The CDR3 DNA follows: TGTGCCACCAGTGAAGGGGTGGATACTGAAGCTTTCTTT.

CDR3 sequence reads: CASSPAGGRGRTEAFF. The DNA of the CDR3 is TGTGCCAGCAGCCCTGCGGGGGGAAGGGGTCGGACTGAAGCTTTCTTT. The chain combines TRBV7-2 with TRBJ1-1, with D perhaps matching TRBD1 (5 bases). The CDR3 is made up of 16 amino acids. Germline loops: CDR1 SGHTA, CDR2 FQGNSA. V was cut by 5 bases and J by 5 bases, with 21 bases left in between. The whole variable domain, remainder taken from reference TRBV7-2 and TRBJ1-1, is GAGVSQSPSNKVTEKGKDVELRCDPISGHTALYWYRQSLGQGLEFLIYFQGNSAPDKSGLPSDRFSAERTGGSVSTLTIQRTQQEDSAVYLCASSPAGGRGRTEAFFGQGTRLTVV.

The chain recombines TRBV6-5 with TRBJ2-2, with D unclear. The CDR3 sequence is 13 residues long. Germline loops: CDR1 MNHEY, CDR2 SVGAGI. Trimming removed 6 bases at V and 7 bases at J, with 12 bases between. The CDR3 sequence: CASRVVRGGELFF. The CDR3 coding sequence is TGTGCCAGCAGGGTTGTCAGAGGCGGGGAGCTGTTTTTT.

The chain combines TRBV11-2 with TRBJ2-7, with a tentative D call TRBD2 (5 bases). Trimming shortened V by 1 base and J by 3 bases, and 10 bases separated the two germline ends. Germline V CDR1 and CDR2: SGHAT, FQNNGV. The CDR3 has 14 amino acids. The DNA for the CDR3 is TGTGCCAGCAGCTTAGCTGGCGGAGGCTACGAGCAGTACTTC. Translating it yields CASSLAGGGYEQYF. The full variable domain, completed using reference TRBV11-2 and TRBJ2-7, is EAGVAQSPRYKIIEKRQSVAFWCNPISGHATLYWYQQILGQGPKLLIQFQNNGVVDDSQLPKDRFSAERLKGVDSTLKIQPAKLEDSAVYLCASSLAGGGYEQYFGPGTRLTVT.

The chain employs TRBV18 and TRBJ2-7, with 13 bases that match TRBD2. Losses at the gene ends were 0 bases for V and 2 bases for J; bases not matched to a gene: 4. This CDR3 has 17 amino acids. Germline-derived CDR1 and CDR2 are KGHSH and LQKENI. In DNA form, the CDR3 reads TGTGCCAGCTCACCACCTCGGACTAGCGGGAGCACCTACGAGCAGTACTTC. Translated, it gives CASSPPRTSGSTYEQYF.

The chain joins TRBV18 to TRBJ1-1; D unclear. The CDR3 covers 14 residues. Deletions cut 3 bases from V and 9 bases from J, with 17 bases between. Germline assignment: CDR1 KGHSH and CDR2 LQKENI. As DNA, the CDR3 is TGTGCCAGCTCACCGCAAAAGACCCAGCGACAAGCTTTCTTT. It codes for CASSPQKTQRQAFF.

This chain's CDR3 is CAWRGDSSYEQYF. In DNA, the CDR3 is TGTGCCTGGAGGGGGGACAGCTCCTACGAGCAGTACTTC. This chain connects TRBV30 to TRBJ2-7; TRBD1 agrees at 7 bases. This CDR3 comprises 13 residues. J gave up 0 bases and V 3 bases, and 2 bases lay outside the gene matches. Germline CDR1 is GTSNPN and CDR2 is SVGIG (reference sequence).

The genes are TRBV2 and TRBJ2-7; TRBD2 agrees at 10 bases. V was clipped by 2 bases and J by 5 bases; unmatched bases: 6. The CDR3 runs to 15 residues. The germline V gene encodes CDR1 SNHLY and CDR2 FYNNEI. The CDR3 sequence is CASSELASGGDEQYF. CDR3 coding DNA: TGTGCCAGCAGTGAATTGGCTAGCGGGGGTGACGAGCAGTACTTC. Full variable domain (remainder filled in from reference TRBV2 and TRBJ2-7): EPEVTQTPSHQVTQMGQEVILRCVPISNHLYFYWYRQILGQKVEFLVSFYNNEISEKSEIFDDQFSVERPDGSNFTLKIRSTKLEDSAMYFCASSELASGGDEQYFGPGTRLTVT.

In DNA, the CDR3 is TGTGCCAGCAGTTCCCGGGACAGGGGGGAGGTAAACTACAATGAGCAGTTCTTC. Amino acid sequence: CASSSRDRGEVNYNEQFF. V is TRBV7-9 and J is TRBJ2-1; 11 nucleotides line up with TRBD1. The CDR3 runs 18 residues. V lost 6 bases and J lost 3; bases outside the gene matches: 13. Germline values: CDR1 SEHNR, CDR2 FQNEAQ (reference sequence).

The chain is built from TRBV2 and TRBJ2-3; the match to TRBD2 covers 7 bases. Looked up from germline, CDR1 is SNHLY and CDR2 is FYNNEI. Germline trimming cut 10 bases from V and 2 bases from J; bases unmatched to any gene: 15. This CDR3 is 16 amino acids long. The DNA of the CDR3 is TGTGCCATCCTATTCCCGGGGGAGGGCCCCACAGATACGCAGTATTTT. Its protein product is CAILFPGEGPTDTQYF.

The genes are TRBV29-1 and TRBJ1-2, with a possible D match to TRBD1 (6 bases). Germline V gene data show CDR1 as SQVTM and CDR2 as ANQGSEA. Trimming pared 3 bases from V and 1 base from J, leaving 9 bases between. The CDR3 sequence is 13 residues long. The CDR3 nucleotides are TGCAGCGTTGAGGACAGAGATAACTATGGCTACACCTTC. Amino acids: CSVEDRDNYGYTF.

This sequence joins TRBV7-9 and TRBJ2-2; 10 bases align to TRBD2. CDR3 length: 15 amino acids. With V trimmed by 5 bases and J by 4 bases, 4 bases remained unmatched. Germline CDR1 and CDR2: SEHNR and FQNEAQ (reference sequence). CDR3 in amino acids: CASSRSGRVTGELFF. The CDR3 region has the DNA TGTGCCAGCAGCCGGAGCGGGAGGGTCACCGGGGAGCTGTTTTTT.

The chain links TRBV6-2 or TRBV6-3 to TRBJ2-7; TRBD1 aligns across 8 bases. The germline gives CDR1 MNHEY, CDR2 SVGEGT. After removal of 6 bases from V and 4 bases from J, the junction contained 8 bases not matched to a gene. The CDR3 is 14 amino acids. This CDR3 reads CASSSDRGSYEQYF. DNA of the CDR3: TGTGCCAGCAGCTCAGACAGGGGATCGTACGAGCAGTACTTC.

The V and J genes are TRBV11-2 and TRBJ1-6; TRBD1 matches 7 bases. The germline CDR1 and CDR2 sequences are SGHAT and FQNNGV. The J segment lost 6 bases and the V segment lost 5 bases, leaving 10 bases of the junction unmatched. This CDR3 spans 16 amino acids. CDR3 in DNA: TGTGCCAGCAGCCTGAGGACCGGGACAGCTAATTCACCCCTCCACTTT. It yields the protein CASSLRTGTANSPLHF.

The chain carries TRBV7-2 and TRBJ2-1; 9 nucleotides line up with TRBD2. The length of the CDR3 is 16 residues. Germline trimming cut 1 base from V and 3 bases from J; bases unmatched to any gene: 4. Germline V gene data show CDR1 as SGHTA and CDR2 as FQGNSA. CDR3 nucleotides: TGTGCCAGCAGCTTAGGCCCTAGCGGGATCTACAATGAGCAGTTCTTC. It specifies CASSLGPSGIYNEQFF.

The count of this clone is one. V and J are TRBV25-1 and TRBJ2-7, with 7 bases that match TRBD2. Germline V CDR1 and CDR2: MGHDK, SYGVNS. V was clipped by 0 bases and J by 7 bases; unmatched bases: 6. CDR3 size: 14 residues. In DNA, the CDR3 is TGTGCCAGCAGTGAATATGCGGGGGTGGGTGAGCAGTACTTC. It is translated as CASSEYAGVGEQYF.

For the CDR3, the DNA is TGTGCCTGGGCGGGACTAGCGGGAGGTTCAAACATTCAGTACTTC. Translation gives CAWAGLAGGSNIQYF. This sequence joins TRBV30 and TRBJ2-4, with TRBD2 matching 15 bases. From germline, CDR1 is GTSNPN and CDR2 SVGIG (reference sequence). Trimming at V came to 5 bases and at J to 6 bases, leaving 5 bases not matched to a gene. This CDR3 is 15 amino acids long.

This clone turned up a few times. V and J are TRBV4-1 and TRBJ1-2, with TRBD1 identical over 8 bases. The germline CDR1 and CDR2 sequences are MGHRA and YSYEKL. The CDR3 runs 19 residues. Trimming removed 2 bases from V and 2 bases from J; junction bases left unmatched: 16. The CDR3 loop reads CASSQPNSDRVRKNYGYTF. The DNA of the CDR3 is TGCGCCAGCAGCCAACCGAATTCGGACAGGGTGAGAAAAAACTATGGCTACACCTTC.

The V gene is TRBV6-5, the J gene TRBJ2-3; 8 bases agree with TRBD2. Looked up from germline, CDR1 is MNHEY and CDR2 is SVGAGI. CDR3 length: 14 amino acids. CDR3 DNA sequence: TGTGCTACTGCACGGGAGGGAGGCACAGATACGCAGTATTTT. It encodes CATAREGGTDTQYF.

The V and J genes are TRBV29-1 and TRBJ1-2; tentative D call: TRBD1 (5 bases). Per the germline V gene, CDR1 is SQVTM and CDR2 is ANQGSEA. Trimming stripped 6 bases from V and 8 bases from J, with 19 bases between. This CDR3 is 13 amino acids long. Here the CDR3 reads CSVGSGVRTGYTF. The CDR3 nucleotides are TGCAGCGTAGGGTCGGGGGTGCGCACGGGCTACACCTTC.

The chain employs TRBV7-6 and TRBJ2-7; 7 positions match TRBD2. Germline V gives CDR1 SGHVS, CDR2 FNYEAQ. Unmatched junction bases numbered 3, after V lost 9 bases and J lost 1 base. The CDR3 has 12 amino acids. The CDR3 here is CARGGGSYEQYF. In DNA form, the CDR3 reads TGTGCCAGGGGCGGGGGATCCTACGAGCAGTACTTC.

This clone occurred a few times. The J gene is TRBJ2-1, the V gene TRBV6-2 or TRBV6-3; TRBD2 agrees at 8 bases. Germline CDR1 is MNHEY and CDR2 is SVGEGT. This CDR3 comprises 17 residues. J lost 0 bases, V lost 4 bases, and 8 bases had no gene match. In nucleotides, the CDR3 is TGTGCCAGCAGTTCGGGGGGGCTTCCTCTCTCCTACAATGAGCAGTTCTTC. Its protein is CASSSGGLPLSYNEQFF.

The chain combines TRBV27 with TRBJ1-4; TRBD1 matches at 8 bases. This CDR3 spans 15 amino acids. Looked up from germline, CDR1 is MNHEY and CDR2 is SMNVEV (reference sequence). The V segment lost 5 bases and the J segment 3 bases; nucleotides outside the gene matches: 5. As DNA, the CDR3 is TGTGCCAGCAGTGTCCAGACAGGGGCTAATGAAAAACTGTTTTTT. Translated: CASSVQTGANEKLFF.